This T cell receptor (beta chain) was identified in a study of beta chain features in type 1 diabetes. Study-wide context: Sorted cells from all samples, numbering 107,917,701, were examined.

Study observations and caveats: For Type 1 diabetes patients, all four CD4+ subsets carried TCRB CDR3s that were moderately but significantly shorter. Sampled from patients, naive, central memory and Treg TCRB repertoires appeared more similar than those sampled from healthy donors. Sequencing from cDNA could over-represent high-TCR-expressing cells.

The sequenced template was cDNA made from the entire isolated RNA. Using immunoSEQ multiplex PCR, the repertoire was profiled, and TCRdb retains in-frame clones only, with some absent. The table has over 650,000 clones, over 11% seen once. Germline CDR1 reads GTSNPN; CDR2 reads SVGIG (reference sequence). V dropped 4 bases and J dropped 0; count of bases not matched to a gene: 5. The CDR3 runs 15 residues. Details on this clone: No antigen is known for it.

This chain joins TRBV30 and TRBJ1-3; 8 bases line up with TRBD1. The specimen sequenced was naive CD4+ T cells from blood. The receptor was derived from a man between 18 and 35 years old with type 1 diabetes. The CDR3 coding sequence is TGTGCCTGGAACTATGGACAGGGCTCTGGAAACACCATATATTTT. Its protein product is CAWNYGQGSGNTIYF.